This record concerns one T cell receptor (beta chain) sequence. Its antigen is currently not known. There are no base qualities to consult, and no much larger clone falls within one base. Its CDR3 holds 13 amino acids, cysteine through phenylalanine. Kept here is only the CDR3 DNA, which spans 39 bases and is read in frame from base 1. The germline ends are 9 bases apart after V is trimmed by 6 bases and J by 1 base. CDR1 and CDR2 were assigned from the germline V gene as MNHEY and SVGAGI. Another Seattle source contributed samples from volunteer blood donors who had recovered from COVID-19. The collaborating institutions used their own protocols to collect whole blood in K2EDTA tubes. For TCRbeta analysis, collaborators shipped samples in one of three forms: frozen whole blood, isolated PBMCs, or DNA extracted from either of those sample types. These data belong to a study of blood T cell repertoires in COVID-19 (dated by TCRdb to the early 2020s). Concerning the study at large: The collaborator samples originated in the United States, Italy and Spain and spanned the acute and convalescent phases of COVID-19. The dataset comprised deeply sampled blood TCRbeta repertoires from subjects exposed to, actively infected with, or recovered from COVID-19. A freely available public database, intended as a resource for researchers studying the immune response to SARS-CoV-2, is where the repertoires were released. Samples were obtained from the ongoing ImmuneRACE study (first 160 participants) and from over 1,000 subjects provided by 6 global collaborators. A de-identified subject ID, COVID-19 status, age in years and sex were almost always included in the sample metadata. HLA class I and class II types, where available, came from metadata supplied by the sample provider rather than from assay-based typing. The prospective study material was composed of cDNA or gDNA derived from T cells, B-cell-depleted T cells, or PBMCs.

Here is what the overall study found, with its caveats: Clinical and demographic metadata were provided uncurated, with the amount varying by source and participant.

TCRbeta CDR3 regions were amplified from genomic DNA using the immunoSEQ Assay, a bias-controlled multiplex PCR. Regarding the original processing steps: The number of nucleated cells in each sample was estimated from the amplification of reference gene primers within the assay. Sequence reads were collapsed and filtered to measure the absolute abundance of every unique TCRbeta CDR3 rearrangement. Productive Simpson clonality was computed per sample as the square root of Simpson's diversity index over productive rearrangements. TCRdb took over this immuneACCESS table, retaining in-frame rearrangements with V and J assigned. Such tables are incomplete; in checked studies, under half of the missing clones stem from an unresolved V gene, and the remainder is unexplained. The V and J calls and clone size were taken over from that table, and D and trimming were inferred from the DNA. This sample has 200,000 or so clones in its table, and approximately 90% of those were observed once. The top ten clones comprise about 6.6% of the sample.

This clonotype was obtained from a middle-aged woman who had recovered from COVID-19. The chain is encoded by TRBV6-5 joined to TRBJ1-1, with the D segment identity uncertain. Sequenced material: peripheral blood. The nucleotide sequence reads TGTGCCAGCAGGGGCGACGGGAACACTGAAGCTTTCTTT. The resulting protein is CASRGDGNTEAFF.